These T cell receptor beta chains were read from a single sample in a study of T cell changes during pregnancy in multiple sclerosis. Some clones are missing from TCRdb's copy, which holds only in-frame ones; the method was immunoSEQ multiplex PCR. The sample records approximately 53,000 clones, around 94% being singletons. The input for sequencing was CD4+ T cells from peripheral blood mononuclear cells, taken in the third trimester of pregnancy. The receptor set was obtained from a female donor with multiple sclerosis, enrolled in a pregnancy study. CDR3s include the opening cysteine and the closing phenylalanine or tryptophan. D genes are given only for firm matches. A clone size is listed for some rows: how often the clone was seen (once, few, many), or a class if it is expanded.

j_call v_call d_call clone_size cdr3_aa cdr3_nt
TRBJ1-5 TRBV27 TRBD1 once CASSPYGVQGGDQPQHF TGTGCCAGCAGTCCATACGGCGTACAGGGGGGCGATCAGCCCCAGCATTTT
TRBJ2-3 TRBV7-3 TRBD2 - CASSSSTSGYGDTQYF TGTGCCAGCAGCTCGTCGACTAGCGGGTATGGAGATACGCAGTATTTT
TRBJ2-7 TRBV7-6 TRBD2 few CASSFSGRGGPSYEQYF TGTGCCAGCAGCTTCTCCGGCCGGGGGGGCCCCTCCTACGAGCAGTACTTC
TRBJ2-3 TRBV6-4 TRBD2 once CASSILAGGIDTQYF TGTGCCAGCAGCATACTAGCGGGGGGGATTGATACGCAGTATTTT
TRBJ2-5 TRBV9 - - CASSVGRSRGETQYF TGTGCCAGCAGCGTAGGGCGTTCTAGGGGGGAGACCCAGTACTTC
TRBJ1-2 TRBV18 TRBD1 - CASAPGQLTNYGYTF TGTGCCAGCGCCCCGGGACAGCTAACTAACTATGGCTACACCTTC
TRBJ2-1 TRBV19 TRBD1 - CAVGQYNEQFF TGTGCAGTGGGACAGTACAATGAGCAGTTCTTC
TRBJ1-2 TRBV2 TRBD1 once CASSEALTGGPYGYTF TGTGCCAGCAGTGAAGCATTGACAGGGGGTCCCTATGGCTACACCTTC
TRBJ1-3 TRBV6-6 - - CASSYQGSGNTIYF TGTGCCAGCAGTTACCAGGGCTCTGGAAACACCATATATTTT
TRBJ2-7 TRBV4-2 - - CASSQADGDSSSYEQYF TGTGCCAGCAGCCAAGCGGATGGGGACTCTAGCTCCTACGAGCAGTACTTC
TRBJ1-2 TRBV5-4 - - CASSLAREAGRGYTF TGTGCCAGCAGCTTGGCAAGGGAGGCAGGGCGGGGCTACACCTTC
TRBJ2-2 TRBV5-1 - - CASSTARELFF TGCGCCAGCAGTACCGCGAGGGAGCTGTTTTTT
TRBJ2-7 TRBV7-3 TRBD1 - CASSATGPYEQYF TGTGCCAGCAGCGCGACAGGGCCCTACGAGCAGTACTTC
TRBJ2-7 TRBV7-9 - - CASSGTGTPSYEQYF TGTGCCAGCAGCGGCACCGGGACACCTTCCTACGAGCAGTACTTC
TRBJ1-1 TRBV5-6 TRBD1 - CASSFRDRVYTEAFF TGTGCCAGCAGCTTCCGGGACAGGGTTTACACTGAAGCTTTCTTT
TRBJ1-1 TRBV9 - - CASSVYGMNTEAFF TGTGCCAGCAGCGTATACGGGATGAACACTGAAGCTTTCTTT
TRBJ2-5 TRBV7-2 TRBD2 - CAGSLRLAGGGETQYF TGTGCCGGCAGCTTGCGGCTAGCGGGGGGAGGAGAGACCCAGTACTTC
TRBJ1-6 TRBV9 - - CASSVGGDSYNSPLHF TGTGCCAGCAGCGTAGGGGGGGACTCCTATAATTCACCCCTCCACTTT
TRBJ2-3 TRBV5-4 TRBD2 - CASSLIGLAVAGTDTQYF TGTGCCAGCAGCTTGATCGGACTAGCGGTCGCGGGCACAGATACGCAGTATTTT
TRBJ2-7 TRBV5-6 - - CASSLEGGPYYEQYF TGTGCCAGCAGCTTGGAGGGGGGGCCCTACTACGAGCAGTACTTC